This TCR beta chain was recorded in a study of blood T cell repertoires in COVID-19. Study background: Spain, Italy and the United States supplied samples that represented acute and convalescent COVID-19. Sample material is recorded as cDNA or gDNA derived from T cells, B-cell-depleted T cells, or PBMCs.

Authors' methods: Estimated nucleated cell counts came from reference gene primer amplification. Only in-frame clones appear in the TCRdb table, and some are missing; sequencing was by immunoSEQ multiplex PCR. That table furnishes V, J and clone size, whereas the DNA furnished D and trimming. Of under 300,000 clones in the sample, around 89% were seen once. While infection was still active, Seattle patients were enrolled and then followed longitudinally. The CDR3 sequence is 15 residues long. V lost 4 bases to trimming and J lost 5 bases, with 14 bases between them. The germline V gene has CDR1 LNHDA and CDR2 SQIVND (reference sequence).

The chain combines TRBV19 with TRBJ2-2, with D maybe TRBD1 (5 bases). Specimen: peripheral blood. The receptor's source is a woman aged 60 to 75 with COVID-19, enrolled during active disease. Here the CDR3 reads CASSNPGARTGELFF. In DNA form, the CDR3 reads TGTGCCAGTAGTAACCCTGGGGCGAGGACCGGGGAGCTGTTTTTT.